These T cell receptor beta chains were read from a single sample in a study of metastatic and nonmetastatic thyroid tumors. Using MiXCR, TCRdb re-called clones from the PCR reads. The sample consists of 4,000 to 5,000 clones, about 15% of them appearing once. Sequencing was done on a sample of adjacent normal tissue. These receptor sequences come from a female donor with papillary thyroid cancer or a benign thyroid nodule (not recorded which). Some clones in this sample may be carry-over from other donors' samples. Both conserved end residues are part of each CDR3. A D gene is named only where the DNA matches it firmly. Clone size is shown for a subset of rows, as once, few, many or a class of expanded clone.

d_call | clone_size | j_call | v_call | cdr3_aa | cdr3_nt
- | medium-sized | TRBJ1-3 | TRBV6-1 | CASRKDTSSGNTIYF | TGTGCCAGCAGGAAAGATACATCTTCTGGAAACACCATATATTTT
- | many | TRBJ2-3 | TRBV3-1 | CASSQVTGWADTQYF | TGTGCCAGCAGCCAAGTTACAGGGTGGGCAGATACGCAGTATTTT
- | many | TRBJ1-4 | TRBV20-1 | CSARRQEGEKLFF | TGCAGTGCTAGAAGGCAGGAAGGTGAAAAACTGTTTTTT
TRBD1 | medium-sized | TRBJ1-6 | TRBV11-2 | CASSLTGDDSPLHF | TGTGCCAGCAGCTTAACAGGGGATGATTCACCCCTCCACTTT
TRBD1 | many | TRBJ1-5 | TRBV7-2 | CASSPGQGHQPQHF | TGTGCCAGTAGCCCCGGACAGGGGCATCAGCCCCAGCATTTT
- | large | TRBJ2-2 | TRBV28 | CASSRGGTGELFF | TGTGCCAGCAGCCGAGGTGGCACCGGGGAGCTGTTTTTT
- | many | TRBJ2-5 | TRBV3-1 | CASSQSRGKGAQYF | TGTGCCAGCAGCCAAAGTCGGGGCAAGGGGGCCCAGTACTTC
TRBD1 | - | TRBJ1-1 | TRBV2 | CASNWDRLPSRDFAFF | TGTGCCAGCAACTGGGACAGGTTGCCTAGCCGGGATTTCGCTTTCTTT
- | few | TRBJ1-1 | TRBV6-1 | CANRPLGRAFF | TGTGCCAACAGACCTTTGGGTCGAGCTTTCTTT
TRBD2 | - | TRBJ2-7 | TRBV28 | CASSLLRLAREQYF | TGTGCCAGCAGTCTACTCAGACTAGCCCGCGAGCAGTACTTC
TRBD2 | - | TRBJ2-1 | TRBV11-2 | CASSSARGLAVPYNEQFF | TGTGCCAGCAGCTCCGCGAGGGGACTAGCGGTTCCATACAATGAGCAGTTCTTC
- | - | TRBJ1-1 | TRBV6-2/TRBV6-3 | CARSARQVFTEAFF | TGTGCCAGAAGTGCCCGACAGGTATTCACAGAAGCTTTCTTT
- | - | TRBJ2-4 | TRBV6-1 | CASSVGQAKNIQYF | TGTGCCAGCAGTGTCGGCCAAGCCAAAAACATTCAGTACTTC
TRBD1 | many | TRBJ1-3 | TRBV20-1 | CSARDPLRGAGNTIYF | TGCAGTGCTAGAGATCCTCTCAGGGGGGCTGGAAACACCATATATTTT
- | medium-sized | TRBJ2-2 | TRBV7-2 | CASSPRVTNTGELFF | TGTGCCAGCAGCCCCCGGGTTACAAACACCGGGGAGCTGTTTTTT
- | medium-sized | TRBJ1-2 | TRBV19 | CASSGVYFGYTF | TGTGCCAGTTCGGGCGTCTATTTTGGCTACACCTTC
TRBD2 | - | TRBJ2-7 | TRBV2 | CASRGLAGGMGEQYF | TGTGCCAGCAGGGGACTAGCGGGGGGAATGGGCGAGCAGTACTTC
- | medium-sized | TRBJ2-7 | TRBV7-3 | CASSQGQGKTYEQYF | TGTGCCAGCAGCCAAGGTCAGGGAAAGACCTACGAGCAGTACTTC
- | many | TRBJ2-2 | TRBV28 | CASSLVRAGELFF | TGTGCCAGCAGTTTAGTGAGGGCCGGGGAGCTGTTTTTT
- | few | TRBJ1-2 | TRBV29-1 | CSVVTCGYGYTF | TGCAGCGTTGTGACATGTGGCTATGGCTACACCTTC
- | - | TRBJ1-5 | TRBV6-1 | CASRKGIFLLSNQPQHF | TGTGCCAGCAGAAAGGGTATCTTTCTGCTTAGCAATCAGCCCCAGCATTTT
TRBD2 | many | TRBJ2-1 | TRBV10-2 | CATVAGNPYNRPQNEQFF | TGCGCCACCGTAGCGGGGAACCCCTACAATAGACCCCAGAATGAGCAGTTCTTC
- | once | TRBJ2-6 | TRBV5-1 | CASSSTGANVLTF | TGCGCCAGCAGCTCCACAGGGGCCAACGTCCTGACTTTC
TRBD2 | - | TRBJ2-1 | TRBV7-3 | CASRFTTGGLYNEQFF | TGTGCCAGCAGGTTCACGACGGGAGGGCTATACAATGAGCAGTTCTTC
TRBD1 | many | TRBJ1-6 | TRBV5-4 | CASSLPRTGGSNSPLHF | TGTGCCAGCAGCTTGCCCCGCACAGGGGGCTCCAATTCACCCCTCCACTTT
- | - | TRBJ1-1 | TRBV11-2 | CASSLLGRGTESFF | TGTGCCAGCAGCCTCTTGGGGAGGGGAACTGAATCTTTCTTT
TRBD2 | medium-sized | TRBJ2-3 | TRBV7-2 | CASSSSSTSGRTDTQYF | TGTGCCAGCAGCTCCTCCAGTACTAGCGGGAGGACGGATACGCAGTATTTT
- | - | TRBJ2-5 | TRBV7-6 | CASSLAINEHQETQYF | TGTGCCAGCAGCTTAGCGATTAATGAGCACCAAGAGACCCAGTACTTC
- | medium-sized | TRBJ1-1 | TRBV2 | CASSLTVNTEAFF | TGTGCCAGCAGCCTGACAGTGAACACTGAAGCTTTCTTT
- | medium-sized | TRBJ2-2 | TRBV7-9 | CASSLADGGELFF | TGTGCCAGCAGCTTAGCGGACGGCGGGGAGCTGTTTTTT
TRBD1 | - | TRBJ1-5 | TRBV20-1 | CSARPPTGVNQPQHF | TGCAGTGCTAGACCCCCTACAGGGGTCAATCAGCCCCAGCATTTT
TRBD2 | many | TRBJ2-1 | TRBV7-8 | CASSFELAGGNEQFF | TGTGCCAGCAGCTTTGAACTAGCGGGAGGAAATGAGCAGTTCTTC
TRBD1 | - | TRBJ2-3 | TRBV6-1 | CASLDRGLTDTQYF | TGTGCCAGCCTGGACAGGGGTTTGACAGATACGCAGTATTTT
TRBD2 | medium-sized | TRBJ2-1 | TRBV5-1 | CASSESGGLSGNEQFF | TGCGCCAGCAGTGAGAGCGGGGGGCTCTCAGGCAATGAGCAGTTCTTC
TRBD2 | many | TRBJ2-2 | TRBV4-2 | CARSQGWGLAGGPDTGELFF | TGTGCCCGCAGCCAAGGGTGGGGACTAGCGGGGGGGCCGGACACCGGGGAGCTGTTTTTT
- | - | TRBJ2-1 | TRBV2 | CASCRRGGNEQFF | TGTGCCAGCTGTAGACGGGGTGGTAATGAGCAGTTCTTC
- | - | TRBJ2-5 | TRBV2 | CASSGVRVPQETQYF | TGTGCCAGCAGTGGGGTCCGGGTCCCACAAGAGACCCAGTACTTC